The text below deals with one T cell receptor (beta chain). The time point is: patch test 1, 2 weeks after DPC sensitization. The treatment is: therapeutic diphenylcyclopropenone sensitization with weekly scalp DPC. The sample is drawn from a study of human T cells and chemical hapten exposure. TCRdb reanalysed the RACE reads using MiXCR and keeps one entry per CDR3 protein. The sample lists 80,000 to 100,000 distinct CDR3 sequences, around 12% occurring once. Trimming took 5 bases from V and 2 from J; bases not matched to a gene: 2. This CDR3 is 15 amino acids long. Germline CDR1 is SEHNR and CDR2 is FQNEAQ (reference sequence).

This rearrangement joins TRBV7-9 to TRBJ1-4; 10 bases fit TRBD1. Material: whole blood, obtained in connection with sensitization to the hapten diphenylcyclopropenone (DPC). This clonotype originated in a woman aged 40 to 55 with alopecia areata. Some clones in this sample may be carry-over from other donors' samples. The DNA for the CDR3 is TGTGCCAGCAGCCTGGGACAGGGGACTAATGAAAAACTGTTTTTT. It codes for CASSLGQGTNEKLFF. Drawing the rest from reference TRBV7-9 and TRBJ1-4, the complete variable domain is DTGVSQNPRHKITKRGQNVTFRCDPISEHNRLYWYRQTLGQGPEFLTYFQNEAQLEKSRLLSDRFSAERPKGSFSTLEIQRTEQGDSAMYLCASSLGQGTNEKLFFGSGTQLSVL.